This passage covers 17 T cell receptor beta chains from one sample sequenced in a study of cytomegalovirus exposure and HLA in healthy donors. This PCR relied on a set of 60 Vbeta primers and 13 Jbeta primers. The assay was immunoSEQ multiplex PCR, and TCRdb's table has in-frame clones only and misses some. Of 160,000 or so clones listed, roughly four fifths are singletons. Sequencing used PBMCs. The receptors here all came from a man aged 60-69 years in good health and CMV-seronegative.

The V and J genes are TRBV10-2 and TRBJ1-1, with D perhaps matching TRBD1 (6 bases). This CDR3 is built from 13 residues. V was shortened by 7 bases and J by 3 bases, with 12 bases between the two germline ends. The germline V gene has CDR1 WSHSY and CDR2 SAAADI. The CDR3 sequence: CASTRDTYTEAFF. The CDR3 DNA reads as TGCGCCAGCACTCGGGACACCTACACTGAAGCTTTCTTT.

The rearrangement links TRBV10-3 to TRBJ2-1; D perhaps matches TRBD2 (5 bases). Germline CDR1 reads ENHRY; CDR2 reads SYGVKD. The CDR3 is 17 residues long. V was clipped by 3 bases and J by 0 bases, with 15 bases between them. Here the CDR3 reads CAISDPGVGSSYNEQFF. CDR3 bases: TGTGCCATCAGTGATCCGGGCGTTGGGAGCTCCTACAATGAGCAGTTCTTC.

The chain employs TRBV6-1 and TRBJ2-5; D is ambiguous. The DNA end is a closer match to TRBJ2-7, so the J assignment may be wrong. CDR3 length equals 15 residues. Germline values: CDR1 MNHNS, CDR2 SASEGT. Written as DNA, the CDR3 is TGTGCCAGCAGTGCACTTATGTTGATTAGCCACGAGCAGTACTTC. It specifies CASSALMLISHEQYF.

V gene TRBV27 combines with J gene TRBJ1-5; D gene uncertain. The CDR3 covers 16 residues. Germline-derived CDR1 and CDR2 are MNHEY and SMNVEV (reference sequence). Trimming cost V 6 bases and J 6 bases, with 21 bases left between them. The CDR3 bases are TGTGCCAGCAGCCCATCACGAGGGAGGAATATTCAGCCCCAGCATTTT. It translates to CASSPSRGRNIQPQHF.

The gene calls are TRBV6-5 and TRBJ2-7; 13 positions match TRBD2. This CDR3 spans 16 amino acids. CDR1 MNHEY and CDR2 SVGAGI come from the germline V gene. The V segment lost 6 bases and the J segment 6 bases; nucleotides outside the gene matches: 11. This chain's CDR3 is CASSYGLAGVLAEQYF. The CDR3 nucleotides are TGTGCCAGCAGCTACGGACTAGCGGGAGTCCTAGCCGAGCAGTACTTC.

The V gene is TRBV5-1, the J gene TRBJ2-1; TRBD2 matches 11 bases. The CDR3 is 15 residues long. The ends lost 2 bases at V and 4 bases at J; junction bases unmatched: 2. Per the germline V gene, CDR1 is SGHRS and CDR2 is YFSETQ. The CDR3 loop is CASSFSGREYNEQFF. CDR3 DNA: TGCGCCAGCAGCTTTAGCGGGAGGGAGTACAATGAGCAGTTCTTC.

This chain connects TRBV7-6 to TRBJ2-5; 7 bases map to TRBD1. Germline values: CDR1 SGHVS, CDR2 FNYEAQ. With V trimmed by 2 bases and J by 4 bases, 1 base remained unmatched. This CDR3 contains 13 residues. CDR3 amino acids: CASSLRQGETQYF. The CDR3 DNA is TGTGCCAGCAGCTTACGACAGGGAGAGACCCAGTACTTC. Looking up the rest from reference TRBV7-6 and TRBJ2-5 gives the full variable domain: GAGVSQSPRYKVTKRGQDVALRCDPISGHVSLYWYRQALGQGPEFLTYFNYEAQQDKSGLPNDRFSAERPEGSISTLTIQRTEQRDSAMYRCASSLRQGETQYFGPGTRLLVL.

The rearrangement uses TRBV29-1 and TRBJ1-4; 7 bases match TRBD1. Germline V CDR1 and CDR2: SQVTM, ANQGSEA. This CDR3 is built from 14 residues. With V trimmed by 6 bases and J by 1 base, 5 bases remained unmatched. Here the CDR3 DNA reads TGCAGCGTATCAAACAGGGGAACTAATGAAAAACTGTTTTTT. It yields the protein CSVSNRGTNEKLFF.

The chain combines TRBV7-2 with TRBJ2-1; TRBD2 matches at 9 bases. The CDR3 is 16 residues long. CDR1 and CDR2 (germline): SGHTA, FQGNSA. Trimming took 2 bases from V and 6 from J; bases not matched to a gene: 8. DNA of the CDR3: TGTGCCAGCAGCTTAAATTACGCGGGAGGGCGCAATGAGCAGTTCTTC. It translates to CASSLNYAGGRNEQFF.

This chain joins TRBV28 and TRBJ2-2; 7 bases map to TRBD1. The CDR3 loop spans 15 amino acids. V lost 6 bases, J lost 1 base, and 5 bases stayed unmatched. Germline V CDR1 and CDR2: MDHEN, SYDVKM. The CDR3 nucleotides are TGTGCCAGCAGGACAGGGAATGGGAACACCGGGGAGCTGTTTTTT. Its translation: CASRTGNGNTGELFF.

Details on this clone: Compared with germline, one end of the junction differs, possibly owing to a read error. J is TRBJ1-6 and V is TRBV7-9; perhaps TRBD1 as D (6 bases). This CDR3 has 15 amino acids. Per germline, CDR1 SEHNR and CDR2 FQNEAQ (reference sequence). The CDR3 spells CSSSPVRVQGSPLHF. The CDR3 coding sequence is TGTTCCAGCAGCCCGGTTCGGGTTCAGGGGTCACCCCTCCACTTT. Complete variable domain (other parts from reference TRBV7-9 and TRBJ1-6): DTGVSQNPRHKITKRGQNVTFRCDPISEHNRLYWYRQTLGQGPEFLTYFQNEAQLEKSRLLSDRFSAERPKGSFSTLEIQRTEQGDSAMYLCSSSPVRVQGSPLHFGNGTRLTVT.

The chain joins TRBV14 to TRBJ1-1; D possibly corresponds to TRBD1 (5 bases). Germline loops: CDR1 SGHDN, CDR2 FVKESK. V lost 1 base to trimming and J lost 4 bases, with 13 bases between them. There are 15 residues in the CDR3. The CDR3 sequence is CASSQGGGRITEAFF. The CDR3 coding sequence is TGTGCCAGCAGCCAAGGCGGGGGGAGGATCACTGAAGCTTTCTTT.

This sequence joins TRBV11-2 and TRBJ1-2, with a tentative D call TRBD1 (6 bases). V shed 6 bases and J shed 1 base, with 9 bases lying between them. From germline, CDR1 is SGHAT and CDR2 FQNNGV. This CDR3 has 13 amino acids. CDR3 nucleotide sequence: TGTGCCAGCAGGTTGGACAGTAACTATGGCTACACCTTC. Translated: CASRLDSNYGYTF.

This chain links TRBV19 with TRBJ2-3, with D possibly matching TRBD2 (6 bases). V lost 4 bases and J 2 bases, leaving 19 bases between the germline ends. Germline V gives CDR1 LNHDA, CDR2 SQIVND (reference sequence). The CDR3 runs to 17 residues. CDR3 in amino acids: CASSTSRGPVTTDTQYF. For the CDR3, the DNA is TGTGCCAGTAGTACTTCGCGGGGACCGGTTACCACAGATACGCAGTATTTT.

This chain joins TRBV5-5 and TRBJ2-7, with 10 bases that match TRBD1. CDR1 SGHKS and CDR2 YYEKEE come from the germline V gene (reference sequence). The CDR3 runs to 16 residues. Losses at the gene ends were 0 bases for V and 2 bases for J; bases not matched to a gene: 5. DNA for the CDR3: TGTGCCAGCAGCTTGGGGGAGGGACAGGGGACCTACGAGCAGTACTTC. Translated: CASSLGEGQGTYEQYF.

The chain has TRBV2 and TRBJ1-6; 8 bases agree with TRBD1. Losses at the gene ends were 7 bases for V and 9 bases for J; bases not matched to a gene: 8. This CDR3 contains 14 residues. CDR1 SNHLY and CDR2 FYNNEI come from the germline V gene. The DNA of the CDR3 is TGTGCCAGCAAGAACAGGGGGGCTGCTTCACCCCTCCACTTT. This sequence encodes CASKNRGAASPLHF.

V gene TRBV2 combines with J gene TRBJ2-3; 7 nucleotides agree with TRBD2. Germline V gives CDR1 SNHLY, CDR2 FYNNEI. The J segment lost 0 bases and the V segment lost 8 bases, leaving 5 bases of the junction unmatched. The CDR3 contains 14 residues. The CDR3 protein is CASGEGLSTDTQYF. DNA for the CDR3: TGTGCCAGCGGGGAGGGGCTTAGCACAGATACGCAGTATTTT.